This section outlines one T cell receptor (beta chain) sequence together with its context. Its antigen is not yet known. Per-base quality was not reported, and no clone a single base away is much larger than it. Genomic DNA was extracted from sorted cells with the Quick-DNA Microprep Kit. Amplification of TCRbeta DNA was done with the immunoSEQ hsTCRbeta kit, following the protocol from the manufacturer. TCRbeta libraries were sequenced on an Illumina MiSeq instrument. Per the authors' processing: Following removal of out-of-frame sequences, 2 million to 2.5 million distinct TCRbeta sequences were retained, with an average of about 70,000 per individual. Two values were used to score each individual: the count of 164 previously reported CMV-associated TCRbeta sequences and the total count of productive distinct TCRbeta sequences. A beta-binomial model was reimplemented in Python, and scikit-learn random forests with default parameters were trained on data from the US cohort. On the Belgian cohort, classifier performance was reported as the median AUC, along with percentile confidence intervals, across 10,000 bootstrap iterations. TCRdb retrieved this table from immuneACCESS and kept in-frame rearrangements only. Not all clones are present; in checked studies, unresolved V genes account for under half, and no reason is known for the remainder. V and J calls and clone size are those listed in that table; D and trimming were worked out from the DNA. Recorded for this sample are more than 45,000 clones; over 65% of them occurred a single time. The ten largest clones add up to approximately 0.64% of the sample.

Single viable CD3+CD4+CD8-CD45RO+ cells were sorted as memory CD4+ T cells on a FACSAria II. CMV serostatus was determined with a Roche Elecsys assay detecting serum IgG against CMV pp150, pp28, p38 and p52. After thawing, total CD4+ T cells were enriched by positive selection with CD4 magnetic microbeads. The samples came from a separate study whose specific focus was interrogating the CD4+ T cell memory repertoire. Peripheral blood mononuclear cells were isolated and cryopreserved following standard operating procedures; serum was stored at -80 °C. Staining used CD3-PerCP (BW264/56), CD4-APC (RPA-T4), CD45RO-PE (UCHT1) and CD8-Pacific Orange (3B5) antibodies, with Sytox blue excluding non-viable cells. These data come from a study of memory CD4+ T cells and cytomegalovirus serostatus (dated by TCRdb to about 2019). Regarding the research as a whole: The 33 healthy Belgian adults in the cohort included 9 who were CMV seropositive and approximately 25 who were CMV seronegative. CD4+ memory TCRbeta repertoires of a Belgian cohort with known cytomegalovirus serostatus were sequenced in order to replicate a published TCR-based CMV serostatus classifier.

The CDR3 spans 14 residues, from the cysteine through the phenylalanine. Only the CDR3 region is kept as DNA, spanning 42 bases read in frame from base 1. Sequences SNHLY (CDR1) and FYNNEI (CDR2) are obtained from the germline V gene. V gives up 4 bases and J gives up 4 bases, and the segment between their germline ends measures 13 bases. Overall study outcomes, separate from this receptor: Results were interpreted as suggesting that the CMV-associated TCR signature is largely present in the CD4+ memory repertoire. For predicting CMV serostatus, the median bootstrapped AUC was roughly 0.96 using the original framework and less than 0.93 using a US-trained random forest. Among the 160 or so previously reported CMV-associated TCRbeta sequences, 60 to 70 showed up in the CD4+ memory repertoires, with each one found in between one and five individuals. On the Belgian cohort, the classifier based on the original framework reached a median bootstrapped AUC of about 0.96, with a 95% CI of 0.76-1.00. Only CD4+CD45RO+ memory cells were sequenced, in contrast to the original study, which included naive and memory CD4+ and CD8+ populations.

The rearrangement combines TRBV2 with TRBJ1-1, with the D gene uncertain. Input material: memory CD4+ T cells from blood. This clonotype was obtained from an adult in good health and CMV-seronegative. The CDR3 protein is CASSGAARGTEAFF. In nucleotide form, the sequence is TGTGCCAGCAGTGGGGCAGCCCGTGGCACTGAAGCTTTCTTT.